These 25 T cell receptor beta chains share one sample of origin, sequenced in a study of early T cells in non-severe SARS-CoV-2 infection. TCRdb analysed the 5' RACE reads with MiXCR anew, one entry per CDR3 protein. The table shows some 41,000 distinct CDR3 sequences, with roughly 6% occurring only once. The specimen sequenced was whole blood. These receptors were collected from an adult who was a healthcare worker with PCR-confirmed SARS-CoV-2 infection or an uninfected control (not recorded which).

At least ten counts were recorded for this clonotype. DNA of the CDR3: TGTGCCAGCAGCTTAGGACTAATCTACGAGCAGTACTTC. It translates to CASSLGLIYEQYF. V and J are TRBV11-2 and TRBJ2-7; possible D gene TRBD2, 5 bases. Trimming pared 1 base from V and 3 bases from J, leaving 7 bases between. The CDR3 is 13 amino acids. The germline gives CDR1 SGHAT, CDR2 FQNNGV. Using reference TRBV11-2 and TRBJ2-7 for the parts outside the CDR3, the full variable domain is EAGVAQSPRYKIIEKRQSVAFWCNPISGHATLYWYQQILGQGPKLLIQFQNNGVVDDSQLPKDRFSAERLKGVDSTLKIQPAKLEDSAVYLCASSLGLIYEQYFGPGTRLTVT.

This clonotype was counted between two and nine times. V is TRBV28 and J is TRBJ2-1, with TRBD2 identical over 13 bases. Germline trimming cut 6 bases from V and 2 bases from J; bases unmatched to any gene: 10. The CDR3 is 18 residues long. CDR1 and CDR2 from the germline V gene are MDHEN and SYDVKM. CDR3 protein: CASRRTSGSLRPYNEQFF. The CDR3 region has the DNA TGTGCCAGCAGACGGACTAGCGGGAGCTTACGTCCCTACAATGAGCAGTTCTTC.

The table lists this clonotype with many counts. This sequence joins TRBV19 and TRBJ2-1, with 9 bases fitting TRBD2. The CDR3 spans 15 residues. V was pared by 5 bases and J by 8 bases, with 10 bases of the junction left unmatched. Germline CDR1 LNHDA, CDR2 SQIVND (reference sequence). The CDR3 sequence is CASSLIAGGPYEQFF. The DNA for the CDR3 is TGTGCCAGTAGTCTCATTGCGGGGGGGCCCTATGAGCAGTTCTTC.

This clonotype was seen at least ten times. CDR3 bases: TGTGCCAGCAGTGAAGGAACTTTTAACTATGGCTACACCTTC. As protein: CASSEGTFNYGYTF. The chain couples TRBV2 to TRBJ1-2; D unclear. Trimming removed 1 base from V and 1 base from J, with 7 bases in between. This CDR3 has 14 residues. CDR1 is SNHLY and CDR2 is FYNNEI in the germline V gene.

This clonotype has ten or more counts. CDR3 in amino acids: CASSQDHLGGSVSPLHF. CDR3 coding DNA: TGTGCCAGCAGCCAAGATCATCTTGGGGGTTCAGTTTCACCCCTCCACTTT. This chain connects TRBV4-2 to TRBJ1-6; D possibly corresponds to TRBD1 (5 bases). V lost 0 bases, J lost 9 bases, and 18 bases lay in between. The CDR3 is 17 amino acids. The germline gives CDR1 LGHNA, CDR2 YNFKEQ.

This rearrangement joins TRBV5-5 to TRBJ2-1; 10 bases match TRBD2. This CDR3 has 20 amino acids. The junction had 13 bases not matched to a gene; V was cut back by 1 base and J by 0 bases. The germline CDR1 and CDR2 sequences are SGHKS and YYEKEE (reference sequence). This CDR3 reads CASSLRVAGGQTSSYNEQFF. CDR3 DNA: TGTGCCAGCAGCTTGAGAGTAGCGGGGGGCCAGACGAGCTCCTACAATGAGCAGTTCTTC.

This clonotype was picked up one time. The chain recombines TRBV19 with TRBJ2-1; 12 bases are a match to TRBD2. The CDR3 contains 14 residues. Germline assignment: CDR1 LNHDA and CDR2 SQIVND (reference sequence). V lost 9 bases to trimming and J lost 7 bases; unmatched junction nucleotides: 7. This CDR3 is CASRLAGVGNEQFF. CDR3 in DNA: TGTGCCAGCCGACTAGCGGGAGTTGGTAATGAGCAGTTCTTC.

There are many counts of this clonotype. V is TRBV6-5 and J is TRBJ2-7, with D hard to call. Germline V lookup: CDR1 MNHEY, CDR2 SVGAGI. Trimming took off 7 bases at V and 7 bases at J, with 20 bases between the two ends. The length of the CDR3 is 14 residues. The CDR3 reads CASMPDPRYGEQYF. CDR3 coding DNA: TGTGCCAGCATGCCGGACCCCCGGTATGGGGAGCAGTACTTC.

Ten or more counts support this clonotype. The chain links TRBV6-5 to TRBJ2-5; 8 nucleotides agree with TRBD2. The CDR3 length is 15 residues. J was trimmed by 4 bases and V by 2 bases; bases with no gene match: 6. Germline CDR1 is MNHEY and CDR2 is SVGAGI. CDR3 nucleotides: TGTGCCAGCAGTTACAGCGGGAGTAGTCGAGAGACCCAGTACTTC. Its protein product is CASSYSGSSRETQYF.

This clonotype was counted many times. The chain couples TRBV10-3 to TRBJ1-2; D gene uncertain. V lost 0 bases, J lost 1 base, and 18 bases lay in between. This CDR3 contains 18 residues. Per the germline V gene, CDR1 is ENHRY and CDR2 is SYGVKD. Here the CDR3 DNA reads TGTGCCATCAGTGAGTCGAAGTCCCCCCAGACTTTTAACTATGGCTACACCTTC. Translating it yields CAISESKSPQTFNYGYTF.

This clonotype was observed many times. CDR3 nucleotides: TGTGCCAGCAGCTTAGGACAGGGGGCTAGATCCCCCCGGGATCAGCCCCAGCATTTT. Amino acids: CASSLGQGARSPRDQPQHF. The chain combines TRBV7-9 with TRBJ1-5; 10 bases are shared with TRBD1. Germline V gives CDR1 SEHNR, CDR2 FQNEAQ (reference sequence). Trimming took 1 base from V and 5 from J; bases not matched to a gene: 14. The CDR3 has 19 amino acids.

In its sample, this clonotype was seen many times. This chain connects TRBV30 to TRBJ2-7; D is ambiguous. This CDR3 region has 12 residues. Per germline, CDR1 GTSNPN and CDR2 SVGIG (reference sequence). Between the trimmed V and J ends, which lost 0 bases and 4 bases, there was a span of 7 bases. The CDR3, as DNA: TGTGCCTGGAGTGTAACCATTTACGAGCAGTACTTC. The encoded protein is CAWSVTIYEQYF. The complete variable domain, with remaining parts taken from reference TRBV30 and TRBJ2-7, reads SQTIHQWPATLVQPVGSPLSLECTVEGTSNPNLYWYRQAAGRGLQLLFYSVGIGQISSEVPQNLSASRPQDRQFILSSKKLLLSDSGFYLCAWSVTIYEQYFGPGTRLTVT.

This clonotype came up many times. V is TRBV14 and J is TRBJ2-1; no clear D. The CDR3 extends over 12 amino acids. V was pared by 2 bases and J by 15 bases, with 14 bases between. Germline CDR1 is SGHDN and CDR2 is FVKESK. The DNA for the CDR3 is TGTGCCAGCAGCCAAAACCCGGGCCGAAGGTTCTTC. Translated, it gives CASSQNPGRRFF.

This clonotype was recorded at least ten times. The gene calls are TRBV7-8 and TRBJ2-1, with 7 positions matching TRBD2. Germline values: CDR1 SGHVS, CDR2 FQNEAQ. V lost 3 bases to trimming and J lost 6 bases; unmatched junction nucleotides: 5. There are 14 residues in the CDR3. CDR3 amino acids: CASSFISGTNEQFF. DNA for the CDR3: TGTGCCAGCAGCTTTATAAGCGGGACCAATGAGCAGTTCTTC.

This clonotype was picked up a small number of times. This chain uses TRBV7-9 with TRBJ1-3; possible D gene TRBD1, 6 bases. Trimming stripped 0 bases from V and 0 bases from J, with 6 bases between. This CDR3 is built from 15 residues. Germline V lookup: CDR1 SEHNR, CDR2 FQNEAQ (reference sequence). The CDR3 nucleotides are TGTGCCAGCAGCTTAGCAGGGGGCTCTGGAAACACCATATATTTT. Translation gives CASSLAGGSGNTIYF. The full variable domain, completed using reference TRBV7-9 and TRBJ1-3, is DTGVSQNPRHKITKRGQNVTFRCDPISEHNRLYWYRQTLGQGPEFLTYFQNEAQLEKSRLLSDRFSAERPKGSFSTLEIQRTEQGDSAMYLCASSLAGGSGNTIYFGEGSWLTVV.

This clonotype was seen at least ten times. This sequence joins TRBV2 and TRBJ2-7; D remains ambiguous. Germline CDR1 is SNHLY and CDR2 is FYNNEI. The V gene lost 5 bases and the J gene lost 2 bases, with 10 bases spanning the gap. This CDR3 contains 13 residues. CDR3 region: CASSSGRTYEQYF. The CDR3 nucleotides read TGTGCCAGCAGTTCCGGACGGACCTACGAGCAGTACTTC.

A few counts support this clonotype. The V gene is TRBV18, the J gene TRBJ1-5, with no clear D. The V and J ends lost 3 bases and 3 bases respectively, with 9 bases between them. This CDR3 is built from 14 residues. Per germline, CDR1 KGHSH and CDR2 LQKENI. This CDR3 reads CASSPSDFNQPQHF. Written as DNA, the CDR3 is TGTGCCAGCTCACCGTCAGATTTCAATCAGCCCCAGCATTTT.

The chain uses TRBV7-8 and TRBJ2-2, with 14 bases lining up with TRBD2. The CDR3 consists of 17 residues. V lost 6 bases, J lost 3 bases, and 6 bases stayed unmatched. Germline V gene data show CDR1 as SGHVS and CDR2 as FQNEAQ. The CDR3 nucleotides are TGTGCCAGCAGTTCGACTAGCGGGAGGGCCGACACCGGGGAGCTGTTTTTT. Translated: CASSSTSGRADTGELFF.

This clonotype was detected many times. The V gene is TRBV19, the J gene TRBJ2-3; TRBD2 aligns across 9 bases. The CDR3 runs 14 residues. Per germline, CDR1 LNHDA and CDR2 SQIVND (reference sequence). V lost 4 bases, J lost 7 bases, and 6 bases stayed unmatched. For the CDR3, the DNA is TGTGCCAGTAGTACCCCGGGACTAGCAAATACGCAGTATTTT. Amino acids: CASSTPGLANTQYF.

This clonotype was counted at least ten times. The chain carries TRBV6-6 and TRBJ2-5; 13 bases align to TRBD2. The length of the CDR3 is 15 residues. V trimming: 6 bases; J trimming: 2 bases; junction bases outside the gene matches: 3. Per germline, CDR1 MNHNY and CDR2 SVGAGI (reference sequence). The chain's CDR3 is CASSRGLAGQETQYF. The CDR3 coding sequence is TGTGCCAGCAGCCGGGGACTAGCGGGGCAAGAGACCCAGTACTTC.

This clonotype was detected many times. The rearrangement uses TRBV6-4 and TRBJ2-1; 7 nucleotides line up with TRBD1. Germline loops: CDR1 MRHNA, CDR2 SNTAGT. This CDR3 comprises 16 residues. Trimming removed 0 bases from V and 5 bases from J; junction bases left unmatched: 7. CDR3 nucleotides: TGTGCCAGCAGTGACTCGGAGGCAGGGGGACACAATGAGCAGTTCTTC. Translated: CASSDSEAGGHNEQFF.

This chain connects TRBV10-3 to TRBJ2-7, with 9 bases identical to TRBD2. The CDR3 is 12 residues long. The V and J ends lost 11 bases and 6 bases, in that order; junction bases with no gene match: 8. Germline V gene sequence: CDR1 ENHRY, CDR2 SYGVKD. CDR3 DNA: TGTGCCTCCAAGGGACTAGCCGTCGAGCAGTACTTC. Residues: CASKGLAVEQYF.

This clonotype has at least ten counts. The rearrangement uses TRBV5-1 and TRBJ2-3, with D uncertain. Germline assignment: CDR1 SGHRS and CDR2 YFSETQ. V lost 3 bases and J 2 bases, leaving 25 bases between the germline ends. CDR3 size: 19 residues. The DNA for the CDR3 is TGCGCCAGCAGCTCCGCTGGGTCAAATAGGGCCCTTTTCACAGATACGCAGTATTTT. Its translation: CASSSAGSNRALFTDTQYF.

Ten or more counts support this clonotype. This chain joins TRBV28 and TRBJ1-1; a weak D match, TRBD1 (5 bases). Per the germline V gene, CDR1 is MDHEN and CDR2 is SYDVKM. The CDR3 sequence is 15 residues long. V gave up 3 bases and J gave up 2 bases, with 13 bases separating them. CDR3 nucleotide sequence: TGTGCCAGCAGTTTCCCCCCCGGGGGAAACACTGAAGCTTTCTTT. As protein: CASSFPPGGNTEAFF.

The chain links TRBV6-5 to TRBJ1-1; D ambiguous. Germline loops: CDR1 MNHEY, CDR2 SVGAGI. V shed 2 bases and J shed 5 bases, with 12 bases lying between them. This CDR3 is built from 14 residues. CDR3 region: CASSYGSGATEAFF. In DNA form, the CDR3 reads TGTGCCAGCAGTTACGGGTCCGGCGCGACTGAAGCTTTCTTT.